The clone carrying this T cell receptor (beta chain) has more than one count but fewer than ten. The antigen is unknown. TCRdb reprocessed the 5' RACE reads via MiXCR and lists one record per CDR3 protein. The sample includes hundreds of thousands of distinct CDR3 sequences, about 19% seen only once; the top ten take roughly a sixth. This sample stems from a study of T cells after yellow fever vaccination. General study points: In post-booster samples, most primary-vaccination clones reappeared (96% CD4, roughly 89% CD8).

The germline V and J ends were trimmed by 3 bases and 3 bases, with 6 bases remaining between them. This CDR3 contains 13 residues. The sample here was PBMCs, taken before the yellow fever booster vaccination. This chain connects TRBV12-3 or TRBV12-4 to TRBJ2-4, with D unclear. The sequence derives from a man aged 18 to 35 who received the YFV17D yellow fever vaccine. The CDR3 is CASSFLGKNIQYF. The DNA for the CDR3 is TGTGCCAGCAGTTTCTTGGGCAAAAACATTCAGTACTTC.